The present entry profiles one T cell receptor (beta chain) with its context. This sample is part of a study of CD8 T cells in Susac syndrome. An amount of RNA that ranged from roughly 0.45 to 1 ug was reverse transcribed with random hexamers. It was immunoSEQ multiplex PCR that amplified TCR beta CDR3 across 54 Vbeta and 13 Jbeta. Each CDR3 protein is one row after TCRdb ran MiXCR on the immunoSEQ multiplex PCR reads. Of fewer than 200,000 distinct CDR3 sequences listed, approximately 93% are singletons. The receptor's source is a human donor in good health. Sequenced: CD4+ T cells from PBMCs.

The CDR3 nucleotides are TGCGCCTCGAACCCCGGACAGCCGGTCTATGGCTACACCTTC. It is translated as CASNPGQPVYGYTF. The V call is TRBV5-1, the J call TRBJ1-2; perhaps TRBD1 as D (6 bases). Trimming removed 10 bases from V and 4 bases from J, with 20 bases in between. Looked up from germline, CDR1 is SGHRS and CDR2 is YFSETQ. The CDR3 has 14 amino acids.